Listed below are T cell receptor beta chains from one sample, sequenced in a study of blood T cell repertoires in COVID-19. Clones were read by immunoSEQ multiplex PCR, and TCRdb kept only the in-frame ones, dropping some. This sample has about 55,000 clones, with more than 80% found just once. Material: peripheral blood. The receptors derive from a human donor in a cohort sampled during active COVID-19. Both conserved end residues are part of each CDR3. Each record gives: J gene, V gene, D gene, clone size, CDR3 protein, CDR3 DNA. D genes are given only for firm matches. The listing skips clone size in some rows; elsewhere it reads once, few, many or a size class.

TRBJ1-2,TRBV7-2,TRBD1,few,CASSLARGQGVRDYGYTF,TGTGCCAGCAGCTTAGCGCGGGGACAGGGGGTTCGAGACTATGGCTACACCTTC
TRBJ1-2,TRBV19,NA,NA,CASTASLRANYGYTF,TGTGCCAGTACGGCCTCACTGCGGGCTAACTATGGCTACACCTTC
TRBJ1-2,TRBV14,NA,NA,CASSQDRYRTAF,TGTGCCAGCAGCCAAGATCGATACAGGACGGCATTC
TRBJ2-5,TRBV10-2,NA,NA,CASKLSDKTETQYF,TGCGCCAGTAAGCTATCTGACAAGACGGAGACCCAGTACTTC
TRBJ2-7,TRBV3-1/TRBV3-2,NA,NA,CASSQVQGSSYEQYF,TGTGCCAGCAGCCAAGTTCAGGGATCCTCCTACGAGCAGTACTTC
TRBJ2-2,TRBV7-9,NA,NA,CASSPPGQANTGELFF,TGTGCCAGCAGCCCCCCGGGACAAGCGAACACCGGGGAGCTGTTTTTT
TRBJ2-2,TRBV30,NA,NA,CAWSKDGGGELFF,TGTGCCTGGAGTAAAGACGGAGGCGGGGAGCTGTTTTTT
TRBJ1-1,TRBV11-2,NA,NA,CASSLVRDTEAFF,TGTGCCAGCAGCTTGGTTCGGGACACTGAAGCTTTCTTT
TRBJ2-7,TRBV5-1,NA,few,CASSLVIAGLYEQYF,TGCGCCAGCAGCTTGGTAATAGCAGGGCTCTACGAGCAGTACTTC
TRBJ1-4,TRBV29-1,TRBD1,NA,CSVGTGGLEKLFF,TGCAGCGTTGGGACAGGGGGGTTGGAAAAACTGTTTTTT
TRBJ2-3,TRBV7-2,NA,NA,CASSLYSITDTQYF,TGTGCCAGCAGCTTATACAGCATCACAGATACGCAGTATTTT
TRBJ2-1,TRBV3-1/TRBV3-2,TRBD2,NA,CASSQDQAGDEQFF,TGTGCCAGCAGCCAAGATCAGGCGGGAGACGAGCAGTTCTTC
TRBJ1-5,TRBV12-3/TRBV12-4,TRBD1,NA,CASSTYRGQPQHF,TGTGCCAGCAGCACCTACAGGGGGCAGCCCCAGCATTTT
TRBJ1-5,TRBV11-2,NA,NA,CASSLGQFDQPQHF,TGTGCCAGCAGCTTAGGGCAGTTTGATCAGCCCCAGCATTTT
TRBJ2-2,TRBV4-1,NA,few,CASSHNSLAGELFF,TGCGCCAGCAGCCACAACTCACTAGCCGGGGAGCTGTTTTTT